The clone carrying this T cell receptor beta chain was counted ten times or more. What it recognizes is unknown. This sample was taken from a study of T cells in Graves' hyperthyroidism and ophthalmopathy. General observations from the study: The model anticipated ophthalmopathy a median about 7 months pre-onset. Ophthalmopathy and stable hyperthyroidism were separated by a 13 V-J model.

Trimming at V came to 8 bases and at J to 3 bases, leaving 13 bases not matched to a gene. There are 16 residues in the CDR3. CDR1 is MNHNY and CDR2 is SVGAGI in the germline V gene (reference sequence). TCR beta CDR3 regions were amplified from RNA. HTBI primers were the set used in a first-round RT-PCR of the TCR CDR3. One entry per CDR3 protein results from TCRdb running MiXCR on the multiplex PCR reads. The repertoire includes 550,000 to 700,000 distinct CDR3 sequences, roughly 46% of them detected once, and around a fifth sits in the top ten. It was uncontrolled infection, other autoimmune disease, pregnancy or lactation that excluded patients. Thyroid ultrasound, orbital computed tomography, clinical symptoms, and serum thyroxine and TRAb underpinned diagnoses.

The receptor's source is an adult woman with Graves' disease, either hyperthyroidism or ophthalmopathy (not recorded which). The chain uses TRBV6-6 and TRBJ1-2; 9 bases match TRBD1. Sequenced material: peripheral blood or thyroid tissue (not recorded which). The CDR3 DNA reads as TGTGCCAGCCTTGTCGGACAGGGGAAAGCCTACTATGGCTACACCTTC. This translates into CASLVGQGKAYYGYTF.